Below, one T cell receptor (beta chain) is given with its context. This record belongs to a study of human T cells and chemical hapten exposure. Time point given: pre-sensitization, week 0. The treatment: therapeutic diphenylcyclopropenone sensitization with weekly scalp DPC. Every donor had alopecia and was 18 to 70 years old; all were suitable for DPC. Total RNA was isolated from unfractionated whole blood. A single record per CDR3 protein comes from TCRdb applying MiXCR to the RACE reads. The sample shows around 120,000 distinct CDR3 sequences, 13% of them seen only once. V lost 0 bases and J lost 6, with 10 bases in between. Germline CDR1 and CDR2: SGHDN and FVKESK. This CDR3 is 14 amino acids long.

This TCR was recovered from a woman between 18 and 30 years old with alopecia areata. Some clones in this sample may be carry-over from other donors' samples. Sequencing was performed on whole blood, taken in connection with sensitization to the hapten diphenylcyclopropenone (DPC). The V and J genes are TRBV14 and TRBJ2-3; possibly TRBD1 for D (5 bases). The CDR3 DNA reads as TGTGCCAGCAGCCAAGACACCTCAGGGGATACGCAGTATTTT. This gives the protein CASSQDTSGDTQYF.